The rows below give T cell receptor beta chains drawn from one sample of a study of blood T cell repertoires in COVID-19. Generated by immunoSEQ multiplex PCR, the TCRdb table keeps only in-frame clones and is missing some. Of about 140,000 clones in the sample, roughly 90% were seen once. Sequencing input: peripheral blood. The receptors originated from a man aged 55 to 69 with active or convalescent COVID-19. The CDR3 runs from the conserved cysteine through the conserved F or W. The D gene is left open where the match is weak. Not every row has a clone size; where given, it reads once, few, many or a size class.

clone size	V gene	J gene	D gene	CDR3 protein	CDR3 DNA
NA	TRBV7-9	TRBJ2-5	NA	CASNLGAKETQYF	TGTGCCAGCAACTTAGGGGCAAAAGAGACCCAGTACTTC
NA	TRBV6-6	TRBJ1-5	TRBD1	CASTDQDRAYQPQHF	TGTGCCAGCACCGACCAAGACAGGGCTTATCAGCCCCAGCATTTT
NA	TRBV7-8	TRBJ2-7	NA	CASSLVAERSYEQYF	TGTGCCAGCAGCTTAGTGGCAGAGCGCTCCTACGAGCAGTACTTC
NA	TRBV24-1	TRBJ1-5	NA	CATSDAKGTGSNQPQHF	TGTGCCACCAGTGACGCCAAGGGAACAGGTAGCAATCAGCCCCAGCATTTT
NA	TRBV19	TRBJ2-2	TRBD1	CASTPTPAVRQGVDTGELFF	TGTGCCAGTACCCCAACCCCCGCGGTAAGACAGGGGGTAGACACCGGGGAGCTGTTTTTT
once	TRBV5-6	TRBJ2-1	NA	CASSLLSLRYSYNEQFF	TGTGCCAGCAGCCTACTCTCGCTGCGCTACTCCTACAATGAGCAGTTCTTC
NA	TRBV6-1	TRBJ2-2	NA	CASSEEGRANTGELFF	TGTGCCAGCAGTGAGGAGGGAAGGGCGAACACCGGGGAGCTGTTTTTT
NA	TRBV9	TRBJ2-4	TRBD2	CASSRETSGAKNIQYF	TGTGCCAGCAGCCGGGAGACTAGCGGCGCCAAAAACATTCAGTACTTC
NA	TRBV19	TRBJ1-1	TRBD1	CASTPLDRAGTEAFF	TGTGCCAGTACCCCGTTAGACAGGGCGGGCACTGAAGCTTTCTTT
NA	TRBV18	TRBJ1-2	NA	CASSPDSLANYGYTF	TGTGCCAGCTCCCCCGACAGTCTGGCTAACTATGGCTACACCTTC
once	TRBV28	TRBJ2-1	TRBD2	CASIPIAGGNYNEQFF	TGTGCCAGCATCCCCATAGCGGGGGGAAACTACAATGAGCAGTTCTTC
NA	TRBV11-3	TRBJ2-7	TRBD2	CASSRSGRAPGEQYF	TGTGCCAGCAGCCGTAGCGGGAGGGCCCCTGGCGAGCAGTACTTC
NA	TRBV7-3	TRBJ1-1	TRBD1	CASSLGTVWRATEAFF	TGTGCCAGCAGCTTAGGGACAGTTTGGAGGGCCACTGAAGCTTTCTTT
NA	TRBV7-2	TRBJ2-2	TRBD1	CASSSPTGSGGELFF	TGTGCCAGCAGCTCCCCGACAGGGTCCGGCGGGGAGCTGTTTTTT